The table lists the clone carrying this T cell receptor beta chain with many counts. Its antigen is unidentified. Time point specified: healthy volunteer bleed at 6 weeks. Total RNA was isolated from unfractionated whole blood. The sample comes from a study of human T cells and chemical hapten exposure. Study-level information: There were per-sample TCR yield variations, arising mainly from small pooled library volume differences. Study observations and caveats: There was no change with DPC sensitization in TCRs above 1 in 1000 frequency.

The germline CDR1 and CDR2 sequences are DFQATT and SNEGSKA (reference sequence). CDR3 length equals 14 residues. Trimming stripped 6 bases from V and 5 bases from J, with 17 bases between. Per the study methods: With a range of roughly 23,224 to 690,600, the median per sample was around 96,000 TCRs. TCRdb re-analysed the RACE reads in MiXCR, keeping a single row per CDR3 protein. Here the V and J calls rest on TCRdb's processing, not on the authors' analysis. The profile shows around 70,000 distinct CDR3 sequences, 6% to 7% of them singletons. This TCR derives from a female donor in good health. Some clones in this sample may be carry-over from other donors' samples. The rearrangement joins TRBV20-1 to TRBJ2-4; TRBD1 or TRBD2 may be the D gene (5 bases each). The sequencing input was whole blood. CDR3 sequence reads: CSAQKGTVQNIQYF. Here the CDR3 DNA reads TGCAGTGCCCAGAAGGGGACGGTCCAAAACATTCAGTACTTC.